This T cell receptor (beta chain) was recorded in a study of regulatory T cells in long-lasting Graves disease. Described time point: persistent/refractory GD, antithyroid drugs over 5 years with positive TRAb. Following extraction of RNA from PBMCs, that RNA was used to make the TCR library. Both iRepertoire HTBI primers and Arm-PCR of CDR3 regions were used to build the TCR beta libraries. From the multiplex PCR reads, TCRdb called clonotypes with MiXCR, one entry per CDR3 protein. Of about 660,000 distinct CDR3 sequences in the sample, approximately 31% were seen once. Germline V gene lookup returns CDR1 LNHDA and CDR2 SQIVND (reference sequence). The CDR3 has 13 residues. V was trimmed by 8 bases and J by 5 bases, leaving 15 bases between them.

The sequencing used peripheral blood mononuclear cells (PBMCs), collected when the disease was refractory, from a patient treated with antithyroid drugs. This clonotype originated in a female donor with Graves disease. The V gene is TRBV19, the J gene TRBJ2-5; weak D call: TRBD2 (6 bases). The CDR3 sequence: CASVGGEVETQYF. In DNA, the CDR3 is TGTGCCAGTGTCGGAGGGGAGGTCGAGACCCAGTACTTC.